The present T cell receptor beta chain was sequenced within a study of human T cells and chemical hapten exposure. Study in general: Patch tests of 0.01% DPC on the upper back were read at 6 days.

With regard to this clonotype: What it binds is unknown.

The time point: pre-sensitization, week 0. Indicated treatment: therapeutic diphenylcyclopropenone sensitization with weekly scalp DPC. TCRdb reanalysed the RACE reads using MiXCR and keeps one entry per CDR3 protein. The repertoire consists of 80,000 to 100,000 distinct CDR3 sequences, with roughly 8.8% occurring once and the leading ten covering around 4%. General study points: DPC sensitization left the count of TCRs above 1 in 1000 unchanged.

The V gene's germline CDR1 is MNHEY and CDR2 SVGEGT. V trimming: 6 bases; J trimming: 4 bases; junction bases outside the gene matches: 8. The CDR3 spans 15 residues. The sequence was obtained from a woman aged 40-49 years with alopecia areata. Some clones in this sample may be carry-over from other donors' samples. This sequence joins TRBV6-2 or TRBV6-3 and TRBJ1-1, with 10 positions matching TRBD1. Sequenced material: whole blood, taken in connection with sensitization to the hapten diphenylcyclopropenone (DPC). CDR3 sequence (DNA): TGTGCCAGCAGAGCGGACAGGGGGTTCGTCACTGAAGCTTTCTTT. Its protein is CASRADRGFVTEAFF.